The sequence of this T cell receptor (beta chain) was determined in a study of T-cell reconstitution after alpha-beta-depleted transplantation in children. The CDR3 covers 12 residues. Germline V gives CDR1 SGHTA, CDR2 FQGNSA. Trimming stripped 2 bases from V and 2 bases from J, with 2 bases between. Findings and caveats of the study: Reportedly, alpha-beta T cells present about two months post-transplant originated from several hundred expanded clones of graft origin. From newly produced T cells came most of the T-cell counts and diversity one year after transplant. Recipient T cells and thymic progenitors that survived were the source of the high TCRbeta diversity seen at day 60 in some patients.

The TCRbeta library was prepared with unique molecular identifiers. TCRdb recomputed calls from the PCR reads with MiXCR, one row per CDR3 protein. The data show a few hundred thousand distinct CDR3 sequences, around 9.1% seen once. This clonotype was recorded at least ten times. Its antigen is undetermined. The chain joins TRBV7-2 to TRBJ2-3, with D hard to call. Here the sequenced sample was PBMCs, taken before TCRalphabeta/CD19-depleted stem cell transplant. This receptor was obtained from a boy in the first two years of life with acute myeloid leukemia, due to receive a stem cell transplant. In DNA form, the CDR3 reads TGTGCCAGCAGCTTAATCACAGATACGCAGTATTTT. Translated: CASSLITDTQYF.